This TCR beta chain was captured in a study of OX40 agonist ivuxolimab in advanced cancers. Background on the study: Patients were dosed with the agonistic anti-OX40 (CD134) antibody ivuxolimab. People who had prior anti-PD-1, anti-PD-L1 or anti-CTLA-4 therapy could take part, and 35% to 50% had some.

This table comes from immunoSEQ multiplex PCR, and its TCRdb copy is limited to in-frame clones, with some not included. The table shows about 54,000 clones, with around 93% occurring only once. Overall study results and limits: CD8+ T cells were the subset that, on average, had more expanded clones than CD4+.

With respect to this clone: Its matching antigen is unknown.

This sequence originates from an adult with an advanced solid tumor such as melanoma, head and neck, liver or kidney cancer. The sequencing used CD4+ or CD8+ T cells sorted from blood, collected in a trial of the OX40 agonist ivuxolimab.

CDR3 sequence: CASSLSTGYSNQPQHF. The CDR3 DNA reads TGTGCCAGCAGCTTATCGACAGGGTATAGCAATCAGCCCCAGCATTTT. The chain recombines TRBV7-9 with TRBJ1-5, with 7 bases matching TRBD1. In germline, CDR1 is SEHNR, CDR2 FQNEAQ (reference sequence). J lost 0 bases, V lost 2 bases, and 4 bases had no gene match. The CDR3 is 16 residues long.